The present T cell receptor beta chain was sequenced within a study of T cells in Graves' hyperthyroidism and ophthalmopathy. This clonotype has ten or more counts. Its specificity is unknown. Template material for amplifying TCR beta CDR3 regions consisted of RNA transcripts. With the HTBI primer set, the TCR CDR3 went through a first round of RT-PCR. TCRdb re-analysed the multiplex PCR reads in MiXCR, keeping a single row per CDR3 protein. Here the sample spans about half a million distinct CDR3 sequences, more than 20% being singletons. Study observations and caveats: Ophthalmopathy and stable hyperthyroidism were separated by a 13 V-J model.

Absence of ophthalmopathy progression within 18 months defined stable Graves' hyperthyroidism. After removal of 6 bases from V and 3 bases from J, the junction contained 10 bases not matched to a gene. The V gene's germline CDR1 is SNHLY and CDR2 FYNNEI. CDR3 length: 15 amino acids. The source material was blood. The TCR comes from a man aged 18 to 30 with Graves' hyperthyroidism. The chain recombines TRBV2 with TRBJ2-7, with 8 bases lining up with TRBD1. CDR3 nucleotide sequence: TGTGCCAGCAGGATGGACAGGGTCAACTTCTACGAGCAGTACTTC. This encodes CASRMDRVNFYEQYF.